This T cell receptor beta chain came from a study of T cells in Graves' hyperthyroidism and ophthalmopathy (dated by TCRdb to between 2018 and 2020). Study-wide context: Peripheral blood was sampled at the time of initial diagnosis, prior to any treatment. An independent validation cohort of under 20 hyperthyroidism patients and about 15 patients who later progressed to ophthalmopathy tested prospective prediction of ophthalmopathy. The approximately 100 discovery patients were divided at random into training and test sets in a 7:3 ratio. To identify distinguishing TCR V-J signatures, a discovery cohort of about 95 patients was used, comprising 43 with Graves' ophthalmopathy and 55 to 65 with stable Graves' hyperthyroidism. Following sampling, methimazole starting at 30 mg daily was given to hyperthyroidism patients, and high-dose intravenous methylprednisolone was given to ophthalmopathy patients. The study also compared thyroid tissue and blood T-cell repertoires from about six Graves' hyperthyroidism patients. The paper reports TCR Vbeta CDR3 sequencing of approximately 140 peripheral blood samples: under 45 ophthalmopathy, fewer than 85 hyperthyroidism and 17 progressor patients. Results the study describes overall, beyond this receptor: A model built on a 13 V-J signature distinguished ophthalmopathy from stable hyperthyroidism, reaching around 90% sensitivity and approximately 81% specificity in cross-validation and 80%/75% in testing. Blood samples also contained most of the expanded thyroid clonotypes (frequency above 0.001), which suggests that blood repertoires may reflect thyroid immune responses. Sample size was not statistically predetermined, and investigators were not blinded to group allocation. In validation, progression to ophthalmopathy was predicted by the model with 70.59% sensitivity and 72.22% specificity, a median of 6.5 months before onset.

In its sample, this clonotype was seen many times. This clone's antigen is unknown. No qualities accompany the bases; no much larger clone lies one base away. In the ophthalmopathy patients, disease was moderately to severely active, with a Clinical Activity Score of 3 or more, a NOSPECS grade of 4 or more, and a duration of less than 3 months. The study excluded patients with uncontrolled infections, other autoimmune diseases, pregnancy or lactation. Clinical symptoms, serum thyroxine and TRAb, thyroid ultrasound, and orbital computed tomography formed the basis for the diagnoses. PBMCs were separated from 10 ml of fresh peripheral blood using Ficoll-Paque density gradient centrifugation. Trizol reagent was used to extract total RNA, and RNA quality was then checked on an Agilent 2100 Bioanalyzer. V is clipped by 1 base and J by 5 bases, and the sequence between their germline boundaries is 17 bases long. Inclusive of the bounding cysteine and phenylalanine, the CDR3 is 17 residues long. The read is trimmed to its CDR3 DNA, 51 bases read in frame from base 1. Taken from the germline V gene, the CDR1 and CDR2 loops are MNHEY and SVGAGI.

The TCR beta CDR3 regions were amplified from the RNA transcripts. A first-round RT-PCR of the TCR CDR3 used the HTBI primer set with the Qiagen OneStep RT-PCR kit. A second multiplex PCR round built the libraries, followed by size selection and purification. Paired-end sequencing of the libraries was performed with 100 bp reads on an Illumina HiSeq2000. The authors processed their data as follows. Raw data were processed with SOAPnuke, discarding reads with adapters, uncalled bases, mean Phred below 15, or no exact constant-primer or identifier match. COPE v1.2.5 was used to merge high-quality paired reads, and clonotypes were defined as unique nucleotide sequences. Clonotypes were aligned to IMGT TRBV, TRBD and TRBJ reference segments using MiTCR v1.1. The analysis was restricted to V-J combinations with a frequency above 0.0001, which together covered over 99% of the repertoires. A TCS score was defined as the ratio between F50 (clonal expansion) and ExV (chaos), using BLOSUM62-based TCRdist between CDR3 peptides within each V-J. Welch's t-statistics and random forest reduced 514 V-J features to roughly 13, which were used in a naive Bayes classifier (R e1071). The Morisita-Horn index was used to measure how similar the thyroid and blood repertoires were. The public reads were run again by TCRdb, first through fastp at Q25 and then through MiXCR, and only productive beta chains were kept. Rows with a matching CDR3 protein are joined into one entry that keeps the most common DNA and genes. These V and J calls rely on TCRdb rather than the paper's analysis. In all, the sample holds hundreds of thousands of distinct CDR3 sequences, and under 15% of those were seen once. Approximately 4.2% of the sample goes to the ten largest clones.

The sample was blood. The TCR was taken from a woman aged 40 to 50 with Graves' ophthalmopathy. The sequence links TRBV6-5 to TRBJ2-2; the D call is possibly TRBD1 or TRBD2, each sharing 5 bases. The DNA sequence is TGTGCCAGCAGTTACTTCGCACCGGGACCATATACCGGGGAGCTGTTTTTT. It encodes CASSYFAPGPYTGELFF.